This T cell receptor beta chain was profiled in a study of identical twins. Study results and caveats: Models predicted less out-of-frame TCR alpha sharing in monozygotic twins than was found. An excess of low generation probability was shown by twin-shared out-of-frame alpha sequences.

On this clonotype: Its antigen is unknown.

TCRdb re-called the 5' RACE reads through MiXCR, storing one row per CDR3 protein. The repertoire holds roughly 260,000 distinct CDR3 sequences, with 11% to 15% as singletons. The receptor was derived from a woman in her late teens or twenties in good health. Sequencing was performed on memory (CD45RO+) T cells sorted from blood.

The CDR3 sequence: CASSLQDSYEQYF. CDR3 nucleotides: TGTGCCAGCTCACTACAGGACTCCTACGAGCAGTACTTC. The V call is TRBV18, the J call TRBJ2-7; D may be TRBD1 (5 bases). Germline V CDR1 and CDR2: KGHSH, LQKENI. The CDR3 has 13 residues. The ends were cut back, 4 bases at V and 0 bases at J, with 7 bases in the middle.